Shown below are 29 T cell receptor beta chains from a single sample sequenced in a study of spatial heterogeneity in lung cancer. TCRdb analysed the 5' RACE reads with MiXCR anew, one entry per CDR3 protein. This table has around 120,000 distinct CDR3 sequences, 12% appearing once. Noted time point: blood at routine non-recurrence follow-up after resection. Unsorted whole RNA from tumor, nontumor lung or frozen PBMC underwent sequencing. Here the sequenced sample was PBMCs, taken at follow-up. The source of these receptors is a male donor with early-stage non-small cell lung cancer.

This clonotype was recorded a few times. The J gene is TRBJ2-1, the V gene TRBV11-2; a weak D match, TRBD2 (6 bases). The CDR3 runs to 19 residues. Germline V CDR1 and CDR2: SGHAT, FQNNGV. The germline V and J ends were trimmed by 2 bases and 1 base, with 21 bases remaining between them. CDR3 coding DNA: TGTGCCAGCAGCTTAAGGAGCCAGGGACTTTCCCTTTCCTACAATGAGCAGTTCTTC. Protein: CASSLRSQGLSLSYNEQFF.

At least ten counts were recorded for this clonotype. The V gene is TRBV6-5, the J gene TRBJ2-7; a weak D match, TRBD1 (5 bases). The CDR3 contains 15 residues. Germline V lookup: CDR1 MNHEY, CDR2 SVGAGI. V gave up 0 bases and J gave up 6 bases, with 15 bases separating them. The CDR3 DNA sequence: TGTGCCAGCAGTTACTCCTTCCAGGGTAAAGTCGAGCAGTACTTC. It translates to CASSYSFQGKVEQYF.

This clonotype showed up just a few times. The V gene is TRBV29-1, the J gene TRBJ2-4; D is undetermined. The CDR3 sequence is 16 residues long. CDR1 SQVTM and CDR2 ANQGSEA come from the germline V gene. The CDR3 protein is CSARGELSLSQNIQYF. The CDR3 DNA reads as TGCAGTGCCCGAGGAGAGCTATCCCTGTCGCAAAACATTCAGTACTTC.

This clonotype was counted at least ten times. The chain joins TRBV7-8 to TRBJ2-7; TRBD1 might be the D (5 bases). Germline values: CDR1 SGHVS, CDR2 FQNEAQ. The CDR3 runs 11 residues. With 4 bases removed from V and 9 bases from J, the gap between germline ends came to 10 bases. The DNA of the CDR3 is TGTGCCAGCAGCTCCAGACAGAGGCAGTACTTC. As protein: CASSSRQRQYF.

This clonotype was counted many times. The chain joins TRBV5-1 to TRBJ2-6; D not certain. The CDR3 sequence is 16 residues long. Germline loops: CDR1 SGHRS, CDR2 YFSETQ. Trimming removed 1 base from V and 4 bases from J, with 12 bases in between. CDR3 DNA: TGCGCCAGCAGCTTGATACCCGTGACAGGGGCCAACGTCCTGACTTTC. Translated, it gives CASSLIPVTGANVLTF.

With respect to this clonotype: A read error is possible here, since a much larger clone lies one base away. The V call is TRBV7-3, the J call TRBJ1-6; D may be TRBD1 (5 bases). The CDR3 spans 15 residues. The germline CDR1 and CDR2 sequences are SGHTA and FQGTGA. CDR3 DNA: TGTGCCAGCAGCTCCGGGACGGCCCAGGGTTCACTCCTCCACTTT. Its protein product is CASSSGTAQGSLLHF.

This clonotype appeared many times. The chain combines TRBV10-2 with TRBJ1-2; 9 bases match TRBD1. Germline V gene sequence: CDR1 WSHSY, CDR2 SAAADI. The CDR3 loop spans 13 amino acids. With 4 bases clipped from V and 8 bases from J, the junction kept 5 bases outside the gene matches. The CDR3: CASSGTGGAGYTF. The CDR3 region has the DNA TGCGCCAGCAGTGGAACAGGGGGCGCGGGCTACACCTTC.

This clonotype was picked up a small number of times. The CDR3 DNA follows: TGTGCCAGCAGCGTAGCGGGGGGGCTTCCCAATGAGCAGTTCTTC. Amino acids: CASSVAGGLPNEQFF. The chain couples TRBV9 to TRBJ2-1, with TRBD2 identical over 8 bases. The ends lost 0 bases at V and 6 bases at J; junction bases unmatched: 5. This CDR3 is 15 amino acids long. Looked up from germline, CDR1 is SGDLS and CDR2 is YYNGEE. Supplemented by reference TRBV9 and TRBJ2-1, the full variable domain reads DSGVTQTPKHLITATGQRVTLRCSPRSGDLSVYWYQQSLDQGLQFLIQYYNGEERAKGNILERFSAQQFPDLHSELNLSSLELGDSALYFCASSVAGGLPNEQFFGPGTRLTVL.

This sequence joins TRBV7-2 and TRBJ1-1; D is undetermined. The CDR3 extends over 12 amino acids. Germline V gene sequence: CDR1 SGHTA, CDR2 FQGNSA. V was pared by 6 bases and J by 7 bases, with 12 bases between. CDR3 sequence: CASSYSPGEAFF. The CDR3 DNA reads TGTGCCAGCAGTTATTCCCCGGGTGAAGCTTTCTTT.

There are a few counts of this clonotype. The rearrangement uses TRBV6-2 or TRBV6-3 and TRBJ1-1; no clear D. Between the trimmed V and J ends, which lost 6 bases and 3 bases, there was a span of 11 bases. Germline V gives CDR1 MNHEY, CDR2 SVGEGT. The CDR3 has 13 residues. The CDR3 DNA reads TGTGCCAGCAGGTCCTTTGGGGACACTGAAGCTTTCTTT. It encodes CASRSFGDTEAFF.

This CDR3 reads CASSLGAGSNTGELFF. The CDR3 bases are TGCGCCAGCAGCTTAGGAGCGGGGTCGAACACCGGGGAGCTGTTTTTT. The chain links TRBV5-1 to TRBJ2-2, with 7 bases that match TRBD2. The CDR3 extends over 16 amino acids. In germline, CDR1 is SGHRS, CDR2 YFSETQ. V shed 2 bases and J 0 bases; nucleotides not matched to a gene: 4.

This clonotype has more than one count but fewer than ten. This rearrangement joins TRBV20-1 to TRBJ1-2; D unresolved. This CDR3 region has 11 residues. The V gene lost 2 bases and the J gene lost 4 bases, with 5 bases spanning the gap. CDR1 is DFQATT, CDR2 SNEGSKA, per germline (reference sequence). CDR3 bases: TGCAGTGCTAGACCCAGCTATGGCTACACCTTC. It translates to CSARPSYGYTF.

This clonotype turned up a few times. The chain uses TRBV12-3 or TRBV12-4 and TRBJ2-2; TRBD2 aligns across 12 bases. The CDR3 consists of 18 residues. J was trimmed by 4 bases and V by 8 bases; bases with no gene match: 14. CDR3 protein: CASGGRPGLAGFTGELFF. The DNA of the CDR3 is TGTGCCAGCGGAGGCCGCCCTGGACTAGCGGGGTTCACCGGGGAGCTGTTTTTT.

This clonotype turned up a few times. The J gene is TRBJ2-7, the V gene TRBV2, with TRBD2 matching 7 bases. Germline V lookup: CDR1 SNHLY, CDR2 FYNNEI. Trimming cost V 10 bases and J 3 bases; bases outside gene matches: 6. This CDR3 has 12 amino acids. CDR3: CATLGGGYEQYF. CDR3 bases: TGTGCCACCCTGGGGGGGGGCTACGAGCAGTACTTC.

There are a few counts of this clonotype. As DNA, the CDR3 is TGTGCCACCTTGTTGGGGAACTATAATTCACCCCTCCACTTT. Amino acids: CATLLGNYNSPLHF. The chain uses TRBV6-6 and TRBJ1-6; D call uncertain. In germline, CDR1 is MNHNY, CDR2 SVGAGI (reference sequence). The CDR3 covers 14 residues. V was trimmed by 10 bases and J by 3 bases, leaving 13 bases between them.

This clonotype has a handful of counts. This chain uses TRBV7-2 with TRBJ2-3; 12 bases fit TRBD2. V lost 3 bases and J lost 9; bases outside the gene matches: 10. CDR3 length: 16 residues. Germline CDR1 is SGHTA and CDR2 is FQGNSA. CDR3 sequence reads: CASSLPSSGGALTQYF. For the CDR3, the DNA is TGTGCCAGCAGCTTGCCGTCTAGCGGGGGGGCCCTGACGCAGTATTTT. The full variable domain, rest sourced from reference TRBV7-2 and TRBJ2-3, is GAGVSQSPSNKVTEKGKDVELRCDPISGHTALYWYRQSLGQGLEFLIYFQGNSAPDKSGLPSDRFSAERTGGSVSTLTIQRTQQEDSAVYLCASSLPSSGGALTQYFGPGTRLTVL.

This clonotype was seen at least ten times. The chain combines TRBV24-1 with TRBJ1-4; possibly TRBD1 for D (6 bases). Germline-derived CDR1 and CDR2 are KGHDR and SFDVKD. Trimming removed 2 bases from V and 0 bases from J, with 9 bases in between. The CDR3 has 16 residues. The CDR3 nucleotides are TGTGCCACCAGTGATTGGGACATTTCAACTAATGAAAAACTGTTTTTT. Translated: CATSDWDISTNEKLFF.

This rearrangement joins TRBV20-1 to TRBJ2-1; tentatively, D is TRBD1 (5 bases). V dropped 1 base and J dropped 12 bases, with 10 bases sitting between them. The germline gives CDR1 DFQATT, CDR2 SNEGSKA (reference sequence). The length of the CDR3 is 11 residues. The CDR3 loop is CSARGAGLQFF. The CDR3 DNA sequence: TGCAGTGCTAGAGGAGCAGGGCTGCAGTTCTTC.

This clonotype was found many times. This chain connects TRBV28 to TRBJ1-2, with a possible D match to TRBD1 (5 bases). With 2 bases removed from V and 4 bases from J, the gap between germline ends came to 11 bases. Germline CDR1 MDHEN, CDR2 SYDVKM. The length of the CDR3 is 14 residues. CDR3 bases: TGTGCCAGCAGTTTAGGGGCGGGTATCTATGGCTACACCTTC. Residues: CASSLGAGIYGYTF.

This chain uses TRBV7-9 with TRBJ2-3, with D unresolved. V was pared by 2 bases and J by 0 bases, with 6 bases between. CDR3 size: 14 residues. The germline CDR1 and CDR2 sequences are SEHNR and FQNEAQ (reference sequence). CDR3 protein: CASSLRVSTDTQYF. The CDR3, as DNA: TGTGCCAGCAGCTTACGTGTAAGCACAGATACGCAGTATTTT. The whole variable domain, remainder taken from reference TRBV7-9 and TRBJ2-3, is DTGVSQNPRHKITKRGQNVTFRCDPISEHNRLYWYRQTLGQGPEFLTYFQNEAQLEKSRLLSDRFSAERPKGSFSTLEIQRTEQGDSAMYLCASSLRVSTDTQYFGPGTRLTVL.

This clonotype showed up just a few times. The V and J genes are TRBV28 and TRBJ2-7; either TRBD1 or TRBD2 may fit D (5 bases each). With 3 bases removed from V and 3 bases from J, the gap between germline ends came to 12 bases. The CDR3 runs 14 residues. Germline loops: CDR1 MDHEN, CDR2 SYDVKM. The CDR3 loop is CASSLGDPFYEQYF. The CDR3 DNA follows: TGTGCCAGCAGTTTGGGGGACCCCTTCTACGAGCAGTACTTC.

A few counts support this clonotype. The V gene is TRBV28, the J gene TRBJ2-1; D remains ambiguous. Deletions cut 6 bases from V and 2 bases from J, with 8 bases between. This CDR3 region has 13 residues. Germline V lookup: CDR1 MDHEN, CDR2 SYDVKM. The CDR3 DNA follows: TGTGCCAGCAGAGGACCGACCTACAATGAGCAGTTCTTC. Translating it yields CASRGPTYNEQFF.

This clonotype occurred many times. The chain links TRBV29-1 to TRBJ2-5; 8 nucleotides match TRBD1. This CDR3 has 12 residues. Per germline, CDR1 SQVTM and CDR2 ANQGSEA. J gave up 3 bases and V 6 bases, and 3 bases lay outside the gene matches. The CDR3, as DNA: TGCAGCGTCGCGACAGGGGAAGAGACCCAGTACTTC. The encoded protein is CSVATGEETQYF.

In its sample, this clonotype was seen many times. V usage is TRBV20-1 and J usage is TRBJ1-5, with 7 bases matching TRBD1. Germline V gene sequence: CDR1 DFQATT, CDR2 SNEGSKA (reference sequence). J lost 2 bases, V lost 6 bases, and 4 bases had no gene match. CDR3 length equals 13 residues. CDR3 protein: CSAAGTGNQPQHF. The CDR3 nucleotides read TGCAGTGCCGCCGGGACAGGCAATCAGCCCCAGCATTTT.

This clonotype was seen many times. The chain joins TRBV7-2 to TRBJ2-1; no clear D. This CDR3 region has 18 residues. Germline V gene sequence: CDR1 SGHTA, CDR2 FQGNSA. Trimming removed 5 bases from V and 4 bases from J, with 24 bases in between. CDR3 sequence (DNA): TGTGCCAGCAGCCCTAGGGTCGTTACCCACTACAATTACAATGAGCAGTTCTTC. Translated: CASSPRVVTHYNYNEQFF.

J is TRBJ1-6 and V is TRBV27; D remains ambiguous. CDR1 and CDR2 from the germline V gene are MNHEY and SMNVEV (reference sequence). Trimming removed 6 bases at V and 14 bases at J, with 17 bases between. This CDR3 has 13 residues. The CDR3: CASSPVHLQALHF. The CDR3 nucleotides read TGTGCCAGCAGCCCCGTTCACCTCCAGGCCCTCCACTTT.

This clonotype was seen a handful of times. The CDR3 region has the DNA TGTGCCACCAGCAGAGAGACACTCGGGCAGTACTTC. This sequence encodes CATSRETLGQYF. V and J are TRBV15 and TRBJ2-7; D ambiguous. This CDR3 has 12 residues. Per the germline V gene, CDR1 is LNHNV and CDR2 is YYDKDF (reference sequence). Between the trimmed V and J ends, which lost 0 bases and 9 bases, there was a span of 9 bases.

This clonotype appeared many times. V usage is TRBV12-3 or TRBV12-4 and J usage is TRBJ1-1; maybe TRBD1 (6 bases). The CDR3 runs 13 residues. V shed 6 bases and J shed 8 bases, with 16 bases lying between them. The CDR3 DNA reads as TGTGCCAGCAGATCAACAGGGACTCGGGAAGCTTTCTTT. Its protein product is CASRSTGTREAFF.

At least ten counts were recorded for this clonotype. The rearrangement uses TRBV20-1 and TRBJ1-3; TRBD1 might be the D (6 bases). This CDR3 is 11 amino acids long. V shed 5 bases and J shed 6 bases, with 8 bases lying between them. Germline lookup yields CDR1 DFQATT and CDR2 SNEGSKA (reference sequence). The CDR3 is CSAAGENTIYF. CDR3 nucleotide sequence: TGCAGTGCTGCAGGGGAAAACACCATATATTTT.